This T cell receptor beta chain was captured by sequencing in a study of T cell changes during pregnancy in multiple sclerosis. This table comes from immunoSEQ multiplex PCR, and its TCRdb copy is limited to in-frame clones, with some not included. This table holds about 48,000 clones, about 92% found once. V dropped 6 bases and J dropped 7; count of bases not matched to a gene: 5. CDR3 length: 12 residues. Germline V gene sequence: CDR1 LNHDA, CDR2 SQIVND (reference sequence). The clonotype originates from a female donor in good health, enrolled as a control in a pregnancy study. The sample here was CD4+ T cells from peripheral blood mononuclear cells, taken in the second trimester of pregnancy. This chain uses TRBV19 with TRBJ1-2; 7 bases agree with TRBD1. The CDR3 protein is CASRQGWSGYTF. In nucleotides, the CDR3 is TGTGCCAGTAGACAGGGGTGGAGTGGCTACACCTTC.